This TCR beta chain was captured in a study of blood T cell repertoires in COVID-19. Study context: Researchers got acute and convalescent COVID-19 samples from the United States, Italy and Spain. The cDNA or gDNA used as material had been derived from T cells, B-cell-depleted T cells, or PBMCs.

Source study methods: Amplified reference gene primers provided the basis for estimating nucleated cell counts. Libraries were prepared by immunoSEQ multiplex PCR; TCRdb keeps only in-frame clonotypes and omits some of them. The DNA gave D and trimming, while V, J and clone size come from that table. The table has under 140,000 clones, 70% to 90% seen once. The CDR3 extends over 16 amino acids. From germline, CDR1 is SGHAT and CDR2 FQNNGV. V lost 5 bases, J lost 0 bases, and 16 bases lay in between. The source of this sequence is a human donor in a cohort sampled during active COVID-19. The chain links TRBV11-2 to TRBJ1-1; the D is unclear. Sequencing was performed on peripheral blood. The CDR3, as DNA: TGTGCCAGCAGCCCCCGAAATCAGTTATTGAACACTGAAGCTTTCTTT. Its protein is CASSPRNQLLNTEAFF.